This T cell receptor beta chain was captured in a study of shared clonotypes between healthy human individuals. Findings of the study overall: Deeper or shallower sequencing was expected to change how clonotypes are shared among donors.

Method: immunoSEQ multiplex PCR; TCRdb's copy keeps in-frame clones and lacks some. Of 1.5 million to 2.5 million clones listed, 85% to 95% are singletons. Naivety among CD8 cells was defined by CD45RO negativity and positive CCR7 selection, thereby excluding terminally differentiated effector memory CD45RA+ cells. This CDR3 has 15 residues. The germline CDR1 and CDR2 sequences are SEHNR and FQNEAQ (reference sequence). Trimming left V 10 bases short and J 1 base short, with 14 bases between. Comment on this clone: Antigen unknown.

The receptor was isolated from a man between 18 and 29 years old in good health. Sequencing was carried out using naive CD8+ T cells sorted from blood. The chain combines TRBV7-9 with TRBJ2-6; D gene uncertain. Here the CDR3 DNA reads TGTGCCACGCTATACAGTCAGTCTGGGGCCAACGTCCTGACTTTC. This translates into CATLYSQSGANVLTF.